This T cell receptor (beta chain) was sequenced during a study of T cell repertoires in ileal Crohn's disease. Study context: Every patient was operated on for stricturing (roughly 61%) or penetrating (about 40%) complications. About half of patients got postoperative therapy: around ten thiopurines, approximately 18 anti-TNF. Broader study findings: Clonal expansions were more frequent in active smokers than non-smokers at surgery.

About this clone: Its target is not known.

The CDR3 is 14 amino acids. V was pared by 0 bases and J by 6 bases, with 12 bases between. CDR1 is GTSNPN and CDR2 is SVGIG in the germline V gene (reference sequence). Sequencing used immunoSEQ multiplex PCR; TCRdb keeps in-frame clones, though not all of them. The repertoire holds about 2,400 clones, with 75% to 85% as singletons. The V and J genes are TRBV30 and TRBJ1-5, with a possible D match to TRBD1 (6 bases). The sequence came from an adult with Crohn's disease. The source material was ileal tissue. CDR3 sequence (DNA): TGTGCCTGGAGTGTGTCAGGGGCCGGTCAGCCCCAGCATTTT. It codes for CAWSVSGAGQPQHF.